The 14 T cell receptor beta chains given below trace back to one sample, sequenced in a study of cytomegalovirus exposure and HLA in healthy donors. Primers for the PCR totalled 60 Vbeta and 13 Jbeta. Produced via immunoSEQ multiplex PCR; TCRdb's table is partial and in-frame only. The sample yields under 200,000 clones, roughly 74% seen once. The source material was PBMCs. The receptors were sampled from a woman between 25 and 40 years old in good health and CMV-seropositive.

V is TRBV7-9 and J is TRBJ1-1, with TRBD1 matching over 8 bases. CDR1 SEHNR and CDR2 FQNEAQ come from the germline V gene (reference sequence). The CDR3 totals 13 residues. V lost 7 bases to trimming and J lost 6 bases; unmatched junction nucleotides: 7. CDR3: CASTPGQEAEAFF. The CDR3 region has the DNA TGTGCCAGCACACCGGGACAGGAAGCTGAAGCTTTCTTT.

This clone was counted a single time. V gene TRBV18 combines with J gene TRBJ2-3; D remains unclear. V gave up 3 bases and J gave up 6 bases, with 10 bases separating them. CDR1 and CDR2 (germline): KGHSH, LQKENI. This CDR3 is built from 13 residues. CDR3 sequence: CASSPYQADTQYF. Here the CDR3 DNA reads TGTGCCAGCTCACCGTATCAGGCCGATACGCAGTATTTT.

The chain links TRBV7-9 to TRBJ2-1, with 7 bases aligning to TRBD2. Germline values: CDR1 SEHNR, CDR2 FQNEAQ (reference sequence). After removal of 6 bases from V and 7 bases from J, the junction contained 12 bases not matched to a gene. The CDR3 has 15 residues. In DNA, the CDR3 is TGTGCCAGCAGGGGAGCGGGACCCCATCGGAATGAGCAGTTCTTC. As protein: CASRGAGPHRNEQFF. Full variable domain (outside the CDR3, taken from reference TRBV7-9 and TRBJ2-1): DTGVSQNPRHKITKRGQNVTFRCDPISEHNRLYWYRQTLGQGPEFLTYFQNEAQLEKSRLLSDRFSAERPKGSFSTLEIQRTEQGDSAMYLCASRGAGPHRNEQFFGPGTRLTVL.

This clone was observed once. The rearrangement joins TRBV28 to TRBJ1-1; the match to TRBD1 covers 7 bases. CDR3 length equals 13 residues. From germline, CDR1 is MDHEN and CDR2 SYDVKM. V dropped 4 bases and J dropped 8; count of bases not matched to a gene: 7. As DNA, the CDR3 is TGTGCCAGCAGTTCCCGGGACAGCCGAGAAGCTTTCTTT. It specifies CASSSRDSREAFF.

This clone was seen a single time. CDR3: CASSPYRGSGNEQFF. The CDR3 DNA is TGTGCCAGCAGCCCTTATCGGGGGTCGGGCAATGAGCAGTTCTTC. This sequence joins TRBV28 and TRBJ2-1; TRBD2 might be the D (6 bases). The CDR3 totals 15 residues. The V gene's germline CDR1 is MDHEN and CDR2 SYDVKM. V lost 6 bases and J 6 bases, leaving 18 bases between the germline ends.

The gene calls are TRBV7-9 and TRBJ2-1; 10 bases line up with TRBD2. The germline gives CDR1 SEHNR, CDR2 FQNEAQ (reference sequence). Losses at the gene ends were 5 bases for V and 9 bases for J; bases not matched to a gene: 10. The CDR3 runs 15 residues. This chain's CDR3 is CASSTTLAGVSEQFF. In DNA form, the CDR3 reads TGTGCCAGCAGCACCACTCTAGCGGGAGTAAGTGAGCAGTTCTTC.

The chain couples TRBV5-1 to TRBJ1-2; tentatively, D is TRBD1 (6 bases). The germline V gene encodes CDR1 SGHRS and CDR2 YFSETQ. The V gene lost 4 bases and the J gene lost 7 bases, with 17 bases spanning the gap. CDR3 length: 14 residues. CDR3 sequence: CASSLSGGALGYTF. The CDR3, as DNA: TGCGCCAGCAGCCTCTCGGGGGGGGCGCTTGGCTACACCTTC.

A word on this clone: This sample includes further DNA sequences coding for the same CDR3. The chain uses TRBV20-1 and TRBJ2-5; the D is unclear. Trimming took 1 base from V and 5 from J, leaving 5 bases between them. This CDR3 has 11 amino acids. CDR1 is DFQATT, CDR2 SNEGSKA, per germline (reference sequence). The CDR3 DNA is TGCAGTGCTAGAGTCTTGGAGACCCAGTACTTC. Residues: CSARVLETQYF.

The V gene is TRBV19, the J gene TRBJ1-3, with a possible D match to TRBD1 (6 bases). V shed 5 bases and J shed 8 bases, with 16 bases lying between them. Germline CDR1 is LNHDA and CDR2 is SQIVND (reference sequence). This CDR3 contains 14 residues. As DNA, the CDR3 is TGTGCCAGTAGTGTGATTCAGGGGTCGGACACCATATATTTT. It is translated as CASSVIQGSDTIYF.

The chain links TRBV6-6 to TRBJ1-3, with D possibly TRBD1 on 5 matching bases. The germline CDR1 and CDR2 sequences are MNHNY and SVGAGI (reference sequence). This CDR3 contains 14 residues. The V gene lost 6 bases and the J gene lost 4 bases, with 13 bases spanning the gap. DNA for the CDR3: TGTGCCAGCAGGAACGGGGGTACAGGAAACACCATATATTTT. Protein: CASRNGGTGNTIYF.

Details on this clone: Other DNA sequences in this specimen translate into the identical CDR3. This chain joins TRBV6-4 and TRBJ2-3, with 11 bases lining up with TRBD1. Unmatched junction bases numbered 0, after V lost 0 bases and J lost 4 bases. Germline loops: CDR1 MRHNA, CDR2 SNTAGT. The CDR3 has 15 amino acids. The CDR3 DNA is TGTGCCAGCAGTGACTCGGGACAGGGGGCAGATACGCAGTATTTT. It is translated as CASSDSGQGADTQYF.

The rearrangement links TRBV21-1 to TRBJ1-1; the DNA was not used to check the table's D call, TRBD1. TRBV21-1 is flagged as a pseudogene. CDR3 length: 16 residues. The CDR3 sequence is CASSNYTGESLTEAFF. Written as DNA, the CDR3 is TGTGCCAGCAGCAATTATACAGGGGAGAGTCTCACTGAAGCTTTCTTT.

The chain uses TRBV9 and TRBJ1-2, with no clear D. The ends were cut back, 0 bases at V and 0 bases at J, with 18 bases in the middle. The CDR3 covers 18 residues. Looked up from germline, CDR1 is SGDLS and CDR2 is YYNGEE. The CDR3 is CASSVVDREPYPNYGYTF. CDR3 coding DNA: TGTGCCAGCAGCGTAGTTGATAGGGAGCCGTACCCTAACTATGGCTACACCTTC.

The chain employs TRBV19 and TRBJ2-7, with D uncertain. Germline V gene sequence: CDR1 LNHDA, CDR2 SQIVND (reference sequence). V was shortened by 1 base and J by 3 bases, with 7 bases between the two germline ends. The CDR3 has 13 residues. The DNA of the CDR3 is TGTGCCAGTAGTATAGCGCCGCGCTACGAGCAGTACTTC. It codes for CASSIAPRYEQYF.